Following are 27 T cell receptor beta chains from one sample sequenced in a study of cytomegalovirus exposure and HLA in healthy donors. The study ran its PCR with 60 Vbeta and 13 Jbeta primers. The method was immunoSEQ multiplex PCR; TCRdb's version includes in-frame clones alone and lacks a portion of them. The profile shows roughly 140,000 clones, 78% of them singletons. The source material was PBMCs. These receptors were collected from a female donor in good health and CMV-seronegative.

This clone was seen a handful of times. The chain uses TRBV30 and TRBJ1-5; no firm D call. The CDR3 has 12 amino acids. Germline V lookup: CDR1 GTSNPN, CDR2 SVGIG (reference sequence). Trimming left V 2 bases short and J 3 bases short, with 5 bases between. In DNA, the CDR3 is TGTGCCTGGAGTCTTAACAATCAGCCCCAGCATTTT. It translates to CAWSLNNQPQHF.

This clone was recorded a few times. The CDR3, as DNA: TGCGCCAGCAGCCAAGACAGGGATTGGAATCAGCCCCAGCATTTT. This gives the protein CASSQDRDWNQPQHF. The rearrangement links TRBV4-1 to TRBJ1-5; the D gene is possibly TRBD1 (5 bases). Looked up from germline, CDR1 is MGHRA and CDR2 is YSYEKL. The V and J ends lost 0 bases and 4 bases respectively, with 10 bases between them. The CDR3 is 15 amino acids.

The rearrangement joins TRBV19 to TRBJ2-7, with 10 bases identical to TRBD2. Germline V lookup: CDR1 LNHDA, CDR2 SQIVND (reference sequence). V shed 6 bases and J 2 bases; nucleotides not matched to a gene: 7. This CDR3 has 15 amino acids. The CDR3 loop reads CASSVTSGYAYEQYF. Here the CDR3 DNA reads TGTGCCAGTAGCGTGACTAGCGGGTACGCCTACGAGCAGTACTTC.

DNA of the CDR3: TGTGCCAGCAGCCAAGTCCACGGGCGGAGGGCCGCTAACTATGGCTACACCTTC. It encodes CASSQVHGRRAANYGYTF. The chain combines TRBV4-2 with TRBJ1-2, with D unresolved. V was cut by 1 base and J by 0 bases, with 18 bases left in between. This CDR3 comprises 18 residues. Germline CDR1 LGHNA, CDR2 YNFKEQ.

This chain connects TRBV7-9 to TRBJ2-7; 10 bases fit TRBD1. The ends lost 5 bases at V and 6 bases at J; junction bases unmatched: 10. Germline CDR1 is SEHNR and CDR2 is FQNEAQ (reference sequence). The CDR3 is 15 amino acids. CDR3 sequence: CASSPRQGANGEQYF. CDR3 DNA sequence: TGTGCCAGCAGCCCCCGACAGGGGGCAAATGGCGAGCAGTACTTC.

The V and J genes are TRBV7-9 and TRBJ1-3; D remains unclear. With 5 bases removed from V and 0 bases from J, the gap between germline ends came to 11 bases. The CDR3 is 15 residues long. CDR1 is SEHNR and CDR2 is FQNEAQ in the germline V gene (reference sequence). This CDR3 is CASSGGRFSGNTIYF. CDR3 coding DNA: TGTGCCAGCAGCGGAGGCAGGTTCTCTGGAAACACCATATATTTT. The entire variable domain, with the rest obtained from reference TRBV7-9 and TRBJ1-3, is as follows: DTGVSQNPRHKITKRGQNVTFRCDPISEHNRLYWYRQTLGQGPEFLTYFQNEAQLEKSRLLSDRFSAERPKGSFSTLEIQRTEQGDSAMYLCASSGGRFSGNTIYFGEGSWLTVV.

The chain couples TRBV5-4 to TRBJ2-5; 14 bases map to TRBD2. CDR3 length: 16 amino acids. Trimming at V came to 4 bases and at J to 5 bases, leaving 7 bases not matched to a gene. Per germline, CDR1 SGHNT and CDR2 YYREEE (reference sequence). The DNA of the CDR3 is TGTGCCAGCAGCCTCTCGGGACTAGCGGGGGAGGAGACCCAGTACTTC. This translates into CASSLSGLAGEETQYF.

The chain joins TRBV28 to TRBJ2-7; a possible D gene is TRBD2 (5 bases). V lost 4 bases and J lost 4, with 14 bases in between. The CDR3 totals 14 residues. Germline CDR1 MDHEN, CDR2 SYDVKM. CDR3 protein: CASSYVGEVYEQYF. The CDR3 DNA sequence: TGTGCCAGCAGTTATGTGGGAGAGGTGTACGAGCAGTACTTC.

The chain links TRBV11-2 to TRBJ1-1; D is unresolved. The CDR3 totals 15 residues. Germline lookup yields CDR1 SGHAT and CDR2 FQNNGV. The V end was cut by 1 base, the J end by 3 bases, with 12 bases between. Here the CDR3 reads CASSLVSTGDTEAFF. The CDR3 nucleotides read TGTGCCAGCAGCTTAGTCTCCACCGGGGACACTGAAGCTTTCTTT. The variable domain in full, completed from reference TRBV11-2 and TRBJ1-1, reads EAGVAQSPRYKIIEKRQSVAFWCNPISGHATLYWYQQILGQGPKLLIQFQNNGVVDDSQLPKDRFSAERLKGVDSTLKIQPAKLEDSAVYLCASSLVSTGDTEAFFGQGTRLTVV.

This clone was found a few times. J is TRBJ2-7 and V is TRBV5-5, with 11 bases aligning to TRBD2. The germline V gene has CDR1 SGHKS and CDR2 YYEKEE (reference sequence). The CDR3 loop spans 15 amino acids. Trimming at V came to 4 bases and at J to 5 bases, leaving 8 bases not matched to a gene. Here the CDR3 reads CASSVTTSGTHEQYF. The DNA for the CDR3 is TGTGCCAGCAGCGTTACGACTAGCGGGACCCACGAGCAGTACTTC. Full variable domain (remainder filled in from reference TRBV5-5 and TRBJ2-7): DAGVTQSPTHLIKTRGQQVTLRCSPISGHKSVSWYQQVLGQGPQFIFQYYEKEERGRGNFPDRFSARQFPNYSSELNVNALLLGDSALYLCASSVTTSGTHEQYFGPGTRLTVT.

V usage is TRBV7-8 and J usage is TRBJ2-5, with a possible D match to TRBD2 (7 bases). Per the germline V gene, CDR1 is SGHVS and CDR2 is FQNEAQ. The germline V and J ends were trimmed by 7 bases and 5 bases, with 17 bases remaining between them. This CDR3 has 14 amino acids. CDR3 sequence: CASIATGGPETQYF. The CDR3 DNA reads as TGTGCCAGCATCGCTACGGGGGGCCCCGAGACCCAGTACTTC.

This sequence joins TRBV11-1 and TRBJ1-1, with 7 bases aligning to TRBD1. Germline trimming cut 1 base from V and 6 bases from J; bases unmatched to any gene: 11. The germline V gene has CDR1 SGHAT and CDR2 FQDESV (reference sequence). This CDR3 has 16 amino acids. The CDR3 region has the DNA TGTGCCAGCAGCTTAGGCTTCAGGGGGTATAACCCTGAAGCTTTCTTT. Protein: CASSLGFRGYNPEAFF.

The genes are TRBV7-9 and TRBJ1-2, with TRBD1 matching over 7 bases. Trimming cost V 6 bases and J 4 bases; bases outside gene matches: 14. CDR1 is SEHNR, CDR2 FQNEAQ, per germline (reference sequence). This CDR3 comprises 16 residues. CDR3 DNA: TGTGCCAGCAGTTATGGGGGGACAGCCGAGGGCTATGGCTACACCTTC. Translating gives CASSYGGTAEGYGYTF.

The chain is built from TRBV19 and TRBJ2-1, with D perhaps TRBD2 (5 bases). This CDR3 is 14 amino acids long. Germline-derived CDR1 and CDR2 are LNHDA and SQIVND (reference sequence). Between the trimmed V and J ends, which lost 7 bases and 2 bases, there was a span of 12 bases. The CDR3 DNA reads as TGTGCCAGTACTCCAACCGGGACCTACAATGAGCAGTTCTTC. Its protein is CASTPTGTYNEQFF.

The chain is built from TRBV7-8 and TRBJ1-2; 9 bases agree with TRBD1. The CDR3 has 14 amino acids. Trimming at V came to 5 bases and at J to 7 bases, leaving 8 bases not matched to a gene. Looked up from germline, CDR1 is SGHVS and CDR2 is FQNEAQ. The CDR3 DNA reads TGTGCCAGCAGCCCAGTGGGACAGGGTCTTGGCTACACCTTC. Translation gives CASSPVGQGLGYTF.

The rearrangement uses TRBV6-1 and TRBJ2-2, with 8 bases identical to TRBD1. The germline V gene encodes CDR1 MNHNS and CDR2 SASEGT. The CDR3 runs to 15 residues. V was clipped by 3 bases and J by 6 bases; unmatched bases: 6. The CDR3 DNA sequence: TGTGCCAGCAGTGAGATCGGACAGGGTGCCGGGGAGCTGTTTTTT. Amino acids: CASSEIGQGAGELFF.

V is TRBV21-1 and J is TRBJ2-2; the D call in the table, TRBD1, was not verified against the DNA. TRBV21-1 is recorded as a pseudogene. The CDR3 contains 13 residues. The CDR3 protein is CASSPDSPGELFF. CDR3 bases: TGTGCCAGCAGCCCTGACAGTCCCGGGGAGCTGTTTTTT.

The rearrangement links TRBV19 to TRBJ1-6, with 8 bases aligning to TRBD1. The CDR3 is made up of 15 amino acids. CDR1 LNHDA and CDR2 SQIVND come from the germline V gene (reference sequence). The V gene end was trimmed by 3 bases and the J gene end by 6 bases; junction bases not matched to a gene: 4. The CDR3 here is CASSIGQGGNSPLHF. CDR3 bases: TGTGCCAGTAGTATCGGACAGGGCGGTAATTCACCCCTCCACTTT.

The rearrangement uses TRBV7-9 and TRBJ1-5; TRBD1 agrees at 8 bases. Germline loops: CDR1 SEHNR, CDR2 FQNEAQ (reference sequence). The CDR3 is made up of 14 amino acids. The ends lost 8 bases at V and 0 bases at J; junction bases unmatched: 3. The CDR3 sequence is CASSGQGSNQPQHF. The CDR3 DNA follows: TGTGCCAGCTCCGGACAGGGTAGCAATCAGCCCCAGCATTTT.

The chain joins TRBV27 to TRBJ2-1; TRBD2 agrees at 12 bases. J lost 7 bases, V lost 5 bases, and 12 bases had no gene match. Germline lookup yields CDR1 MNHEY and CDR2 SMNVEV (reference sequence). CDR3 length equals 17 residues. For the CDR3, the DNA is TGTGCCAGCAGTCCACGGTCTAGCGGGGGGGCCAGGAATGAGCAGTTCTTC. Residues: CASSPRSSGGARNEQFF.

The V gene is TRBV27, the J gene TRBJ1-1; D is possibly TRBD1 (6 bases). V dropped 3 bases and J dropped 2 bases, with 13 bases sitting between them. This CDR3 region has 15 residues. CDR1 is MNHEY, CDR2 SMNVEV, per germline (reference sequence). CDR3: CASSFGQNKNTEAFF. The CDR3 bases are TGTGCCAGCAGTTTCGGACAGAATAAAAACACTGAAGCTTTCTTT.

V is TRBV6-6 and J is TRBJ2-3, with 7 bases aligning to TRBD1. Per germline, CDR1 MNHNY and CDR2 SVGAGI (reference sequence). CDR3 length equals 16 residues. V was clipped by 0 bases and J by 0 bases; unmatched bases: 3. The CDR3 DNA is TGTGCCAGCAGTTACTCGACAGGGTCTAGCACAGATACGCAGTATTTT. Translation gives CASSYSTGSSTDTQYF.

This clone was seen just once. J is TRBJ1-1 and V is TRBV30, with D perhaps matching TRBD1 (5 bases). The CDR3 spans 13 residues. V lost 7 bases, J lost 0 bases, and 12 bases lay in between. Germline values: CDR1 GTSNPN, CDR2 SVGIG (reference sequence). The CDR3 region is CAYLDRLNTEAFF. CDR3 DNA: TGTGCCTACCTAGACAGACTGAACACTGAAGCTTTCTTT.

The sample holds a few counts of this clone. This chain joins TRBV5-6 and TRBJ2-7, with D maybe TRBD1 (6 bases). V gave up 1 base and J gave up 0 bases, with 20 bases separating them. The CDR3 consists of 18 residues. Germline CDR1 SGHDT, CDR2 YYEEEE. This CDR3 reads CASSLSGHGDTLSYEQYF. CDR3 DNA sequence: TGTGCCAGCAGCTTGTCGGGCCATGGGGACACGCTCTCCTACGAGCAGTACTTC.

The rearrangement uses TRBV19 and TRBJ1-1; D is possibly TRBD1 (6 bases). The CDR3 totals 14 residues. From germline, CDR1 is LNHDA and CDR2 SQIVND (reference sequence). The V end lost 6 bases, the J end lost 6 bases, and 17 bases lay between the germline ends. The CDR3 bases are TGTGCCAGTAGGGAAATTACAGGGAAAGCTGAAGCTTTCTTT. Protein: CASREITGKAEAFF.

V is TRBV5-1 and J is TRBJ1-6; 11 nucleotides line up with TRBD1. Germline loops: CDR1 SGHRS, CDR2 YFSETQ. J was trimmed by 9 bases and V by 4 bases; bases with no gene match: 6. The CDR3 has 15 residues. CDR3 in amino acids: CASSGQGAFGSPLHF. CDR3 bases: TGCGCCAGCAGCGGACAGGGGGCTTTTGGTTCACCCCTCCACTTT.

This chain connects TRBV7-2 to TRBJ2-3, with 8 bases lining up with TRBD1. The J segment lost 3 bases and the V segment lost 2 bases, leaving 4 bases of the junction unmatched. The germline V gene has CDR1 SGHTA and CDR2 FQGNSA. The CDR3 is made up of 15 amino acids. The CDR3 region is CASSLFRGPTDTQYF. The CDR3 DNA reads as TGTGCCAGCAGCTTATTCAGGGGGCCAACAGATACGCAGTATTTT.